This T cell receptor (beta chain) came from a study of technical replicates of blood from a few donors. This clone was seen only once. Sequenced by immunoSEQ multiplex PCR; TCRdb stores in-frame clones only, minus some. The table lists about 81,000 clones, more than 90% of them singletons. This clonotype was obtained from a human donor in good health. The material sequenced was T cells isolated from PBMCs.

CDR3 nucleotides: TGTGCCAGCAGTTTGACTCCAAACAATGAGCAGTTCTTC. Its translation: CASSLTPNNEQFF. The chain joins TRBV14 to TRBJ2-1; D is unclear. The length of the CDR3 is 13 residues. Trimming removed 6 bases at V and 5 bases at J, with 11 bases between. Germline CDR1 SGHDN, CDR2 FVKESK.